The T cell receptor (beta chain) under discussion was sequenced for a study of blood T cell repertoires in COVID-19. About the study: Italy, Spain and the United States were the sources of the convalescent and acute COVID-19 samples.

Across under 25 US areas, participants ranged in age from about 18 to 100 years. Participants had their cohort set by participant-reported clinical history. This CDR3 contains 12 residues. The germline CDR1 and CDR2 sequences are MDHEN and SYDVKM. V was shortened by 4 bases and J by 2 bases, with 5 bases between the two germline ends. Repertoires were generated with immunoSEQ multiplex PCR, while TCRdb's copy carries only in-frame clones and drops some. The sample consists of approximately 250,000 clones, 70% to 90% of them appearing once. The specimen sequenced was PBMCs or T cells enriched from blood (not recorded which). The origin of this receptor is a woman aged 30 to 39 with acute COVID-19. The J gene is TRBJ1-2, the V gene TRBV28; unclear D gene. CDR3 amino acids: CASSSRNYGYTF. CDR3 bases: TGTGCCAGCAGTTCCAGAAACTATGGCTACACCTTC.